One T cell receptor beta chain is described in this entry. Its specificity is not known. The data stem from a study of cytomegalovirus exposure and HLA in healthy donors. The germline CDR1 and CDR2 sequences are SGHDN and FVKESK. The CDR3 is made up of 14 amino acids. Trimming pared 6 bases from V and 1 base from J, leaving 12 bases between. General study points: Likely technical artifact: a cluster of highly shared sequence variants. V- and J-gene trimming in TCR beta was tied to a missense DCLRE1C variant by an analysis performed later.

PCR amplification relied on 60 Vbeta primers (plus 13 Jbeta primers). The protocol was immunoSEQ multiplex PCR, while the TCRdb copy is restricted to in-frame clones and leaves out a portion. Among 90,000 to 120,000 clones, 79% were seen once, and the ten largest hold 3% to 4%. Sequencing used PBMCs. The sequence was collected from a woman between 40 and 55 years old in good health and CMV-seronegative. The V and J genes are TRBV14 and TRBJ1-1, with D possibly TRBD1 on 6 matching bases. CDR3 sequence (DNA): TGTGCCAGCAGTCAACTGACAGGGAACACTGAAGCTTTCTTT. Its translation is CASSQLTGNTEAFF.